Listed below are T cell receptor beta chains from one sample, sequenced in a study of CXCR3-negative and CXCR3-positive naive CD8 T cells. Each CDR3 protein gets one entry in TCRdb, which reprocessed the 5' RACE reads and gives no DNA. The sample features over 100,000 distinct CDR3 sequences, with 0.45% to 0.55% in its top ten. The sequencing input was naive CXCR3- CD8+ T cells from blood. Source of these receptors: a human donor in good health. Some clones in this sample may be carry-over from other donors' samples. Each CDR3 is given with its conserved first and last residue.

>TRBJ1-1|TRBV29-1
CSVEKTGETEAFF
>TRBJ2-1|TRBV4-1
CASSQDQGGSPGIYNEQFF
>TRBJ2-7|TRBV20-1
CSASIGGNEQYF
>TRBJ2-5|TRBV7-8
CASSSLSREETQYF
>TRBJ1-1|TRBV15
CATSRPVNTEAFF
>TRBJ1-1|TRBV27
CAPGPNRGGRVNTEAFF
>TRBJ2-2|TRBV28
CASTDPEDRGPTGELFF
>TRBJ2-3|TRBV28
CASSLTLGLAGEPDTQYF
>TRBJ2-1|TRBV28
CASSPAWGTVNNEQFF
>TRBJ2-1|TRBV7-9
CASSLIAHTSYNEQFF
>TRBJ2-7|TRBV3-1
CASSQDEDRVRYEQYF
>TRBJ2-2|TRBV3-1
CASSQVRERLGNTGELFF
>TRBJ1-1|TRBV29-1
CSVADGNTEAFF
>TRBJ2-7|TRBV24-1
CATSPAAYSSEQYF
>TRBJ2-1|TRBV20-1
CSARELSSYNEQFF
>TRBJ1-5|TRBV4-3
CASSQDRTGGGQPQHF
>TRBJ2-3|TRBV7-3
CASSSWITDTQYF
>TRBJ1-6|TRBV19
CASSSGANSPLHF
>TRBJ2-2|TRBV7-2
CASSSMEQGTGELFF
>TRBJ2-4|TRBV20-1
CSAAGAKNIQYF
>TRBJ2-1|TRBV15
CATSSLANLYNEQFF
>TRBJ1-3|TRBV4-2
CASSQDSSGNTIYF
>TRBJ2-1|TRBV27
CASSWRGGGTYNEQFF
>TRBJ2-5|TRBV5-1
CASSQSSGMQETQYF
>TRBJ2-7|TRBV20-1
CSARDRSGGTEQYF
>TRBJ2-5|TRBV2
CASSDLTSPEETQYF
>TRBJ1-1|TRBV25-1
CASRGPPGVGTNTEAFF
>TRBJ1-1|TRBV7-9
CASAFQTTGSGTEAFF
>TRBJ2-1|TRBV20-1
CSARLAETYNEQFF
>TRBJ2-1|TRBV7-2
CASSFPVGGYNEQFF
>TRBJ2-1|TRBV12-3/TRBV12-4
CASSFKGNSEQFF
>TRBJ2-3|TRBV5-1
CASRPGGPDTQYF
>TRBJ2-7|TRBV11-2
CASSSGRSYEQYF
>TRBJ2-7|TRBV28
CASSGTYEQNF
>TRBJ2-5|TRBV5-4
CASSPGDREGQETQYF
>TRBJ2-2|TRBV21-1
CASSCVQRGYANTGELFF
>TRBJ2-1|TRBV20-1
CSARISSGEVGEQFF
>TRBJ2-2|TRBV10-3
CAISPSGGNTGELFF
>TRBJ2-5|TRBV24-1
CATSDGDSQETQYF
>TRBJ2-3|TRBV4-1
CASSQDASTTDTQYF
>TRBJ2-1|TRBV5-5
CASSRDRKSSYNEQFF
>TRBJ2-3|TRBV10-1
CASTPGVQTDTQYF
>TRBJ1-2|TRBV30
CAWSVLGEVVYGYTF
>TRBJ2-1|TRBV27
CASSLRISNEQFF
>TRBJ2-1|TRBV4-1
CASSQVNMGRREQFF
>TRBJ2-7|TRBV20-1
CSARDTGVGYEQYF
>TRBJ2-4|TRBV7-2
CASSFGYGVAKNIQYF
>TRBJ2-3|TRBV29-1
CSVAKTSGGTDTQYF
>TRBJ2-7|TRBV4-2
CASSQVPNSYEQYF
>TRBJ2-7|TRBV4-1
CASSQEDSSYEQYF
>TRBJ2-1|TRBV9
CATSSGGDEQFF
>TRBJ1-2|TRBV29-1
CSVEDRGGTSYGYTF
>TRBJ2-7|TRBV10-2
CASSEVAGGYEQYF
>TRBJ2-7|TRBV20-1
CSAKDRDFSSYEQYF
>TRBJ1-1|TRBV5-1
CASSLGDPRGAFF
>TRBJ2-2|TRBV10-3
CAISVAGELFF
>TRBJ2-2|TRBV12-3/TRBV12-4
CAKTDTGGELFF
>TRBJ2-1|TRBV12-3/TRBV12-4
CASSSSGRANVYNEQFF